This entry concerns a single TCR beta chain. The antigen is not known. This entry comes from a study of Ad26.COV2.S vaccination and SARS-CoV-2 variants. Study-wide context: Administration of Ad26.COV2.S was intramuscular, either once or twice 56 days apart. Broader study findings: People given the vaccine had a wider spike-specific TCR breadth than placebo recipients did.

Assay: immunoSEQ multiplex PCR; the TCRdb copy retains only in-frame clones and omits some. The data contain under 300,000 clones, around 85% of them seen just once; the ten biggest clones take up roughly 3%. This sample's treatment: roughly 20 received Ad26.COV2.S at low or high dose, single or two shots; roughly 5 received placebo; per-sample allocation not given. Repertoires come from day 63 after the first vaccine or placebo injection. Based in Boston, the donor was an adult of 18-55 years. J lost 5 bases, V lost 3 bases, and 7 bases had no gene match. In germline, CDR1 is ENHRY, CDR2 SYGVKD. The CDR3 length is 15 residues.

The sequencing here drew on peripheral blood, taken in a trial of Ad26.COV2.S vaccine versus placebo. The receptor was isolated from a person between 18 and 60 years old who received the Ad26.COV2.S COVID-19 vaccine or a placebo. This chain links TRBV10-3 with TRBJ2-5; 9 nucleotides match TRBD1. For the CDR3, the DNA is TGTGCCATCAGTGATTCGGGACAGGGTGACGAGACCCAGTACTTC. Residues: CAISDSGQGDETQYF.